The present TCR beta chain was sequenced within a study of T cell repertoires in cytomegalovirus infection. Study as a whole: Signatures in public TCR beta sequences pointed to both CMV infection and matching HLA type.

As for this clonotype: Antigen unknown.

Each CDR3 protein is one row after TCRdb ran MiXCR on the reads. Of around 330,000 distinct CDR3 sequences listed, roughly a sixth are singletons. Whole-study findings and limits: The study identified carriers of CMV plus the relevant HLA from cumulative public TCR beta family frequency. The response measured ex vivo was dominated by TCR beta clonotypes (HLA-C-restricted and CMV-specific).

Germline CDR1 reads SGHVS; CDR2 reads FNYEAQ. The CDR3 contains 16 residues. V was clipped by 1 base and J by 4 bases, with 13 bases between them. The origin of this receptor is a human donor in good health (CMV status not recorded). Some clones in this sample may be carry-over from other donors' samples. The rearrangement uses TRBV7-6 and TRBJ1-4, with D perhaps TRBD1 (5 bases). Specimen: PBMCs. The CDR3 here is CASSLGGRNGNEKLFF. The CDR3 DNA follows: TGTGCCAGCAGCTTAGGGGGGAGAAACGGTAATGAAAAACTGTTTTTT.